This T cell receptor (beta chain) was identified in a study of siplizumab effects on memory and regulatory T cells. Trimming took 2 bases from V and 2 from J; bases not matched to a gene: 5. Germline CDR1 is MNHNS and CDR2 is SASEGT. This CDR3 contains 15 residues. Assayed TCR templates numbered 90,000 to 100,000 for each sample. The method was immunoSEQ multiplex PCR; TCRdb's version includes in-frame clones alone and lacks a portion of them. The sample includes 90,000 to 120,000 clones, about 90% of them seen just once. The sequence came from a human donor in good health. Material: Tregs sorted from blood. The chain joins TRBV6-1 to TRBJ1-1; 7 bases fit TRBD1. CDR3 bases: TGTGCCAGCAGTGAATGGAGGGGGCCTAACACTGAAGCTTTCTTT. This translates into CASSEWRGPNTEAFF.